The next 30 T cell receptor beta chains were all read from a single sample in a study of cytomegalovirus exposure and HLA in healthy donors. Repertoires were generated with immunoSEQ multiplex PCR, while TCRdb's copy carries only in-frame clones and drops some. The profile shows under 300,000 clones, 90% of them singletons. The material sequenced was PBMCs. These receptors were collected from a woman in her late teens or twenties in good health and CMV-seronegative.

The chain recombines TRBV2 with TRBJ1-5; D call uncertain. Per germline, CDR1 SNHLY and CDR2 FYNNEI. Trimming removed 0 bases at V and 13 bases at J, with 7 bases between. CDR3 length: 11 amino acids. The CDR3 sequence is CASSEATGQHF. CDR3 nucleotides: TGTGCCAGCAGTGAAGCCACGGGACAGCATTTT.

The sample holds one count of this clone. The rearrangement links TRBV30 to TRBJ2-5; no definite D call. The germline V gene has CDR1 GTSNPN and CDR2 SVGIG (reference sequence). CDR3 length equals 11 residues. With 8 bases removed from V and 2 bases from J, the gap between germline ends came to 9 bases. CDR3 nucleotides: TGTGCCGGTACTGAGCAAGAGACCCAGTACTTC. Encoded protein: CAGTEQETQYF.

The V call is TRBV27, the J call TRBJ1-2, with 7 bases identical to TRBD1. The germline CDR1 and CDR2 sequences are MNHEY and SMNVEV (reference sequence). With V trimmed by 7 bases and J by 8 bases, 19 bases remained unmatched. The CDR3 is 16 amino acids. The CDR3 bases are TGTGCCAGCAACCCACAGGGGCGCAGGTCGGCGGGCGGCTACACCTTC. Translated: CASNPQGRRSAGGYTF.

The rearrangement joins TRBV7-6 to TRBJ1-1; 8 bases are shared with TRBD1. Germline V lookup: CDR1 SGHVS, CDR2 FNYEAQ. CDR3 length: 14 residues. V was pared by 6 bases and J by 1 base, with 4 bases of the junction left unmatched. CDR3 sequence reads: CASSPGGANTEAFF. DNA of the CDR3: TGTGCCAGCAGTCCAGGGGGCGCGAACACTGAAGCTTTCTTT.

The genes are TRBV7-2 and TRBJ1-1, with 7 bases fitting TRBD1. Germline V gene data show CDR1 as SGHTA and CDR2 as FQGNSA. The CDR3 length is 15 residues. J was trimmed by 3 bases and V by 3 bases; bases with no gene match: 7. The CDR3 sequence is CASSFWTGPYTEAFF. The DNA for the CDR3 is TGTGCCAGCAGCTTTTGGACAGGTCCCTACACTGAAGCTTTCTTT.

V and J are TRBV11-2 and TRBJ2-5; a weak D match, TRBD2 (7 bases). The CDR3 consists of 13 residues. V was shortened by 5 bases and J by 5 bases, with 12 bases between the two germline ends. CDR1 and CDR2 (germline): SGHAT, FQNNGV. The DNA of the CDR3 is TGTGCCAGCAGCCCGGGGGGCCGTGAGACCCAGTACTTC. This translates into CASSPGGRETQYF.

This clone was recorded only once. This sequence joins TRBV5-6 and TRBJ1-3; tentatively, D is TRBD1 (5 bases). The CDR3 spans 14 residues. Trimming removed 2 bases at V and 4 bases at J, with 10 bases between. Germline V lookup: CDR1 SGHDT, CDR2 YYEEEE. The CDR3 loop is CASSFVTGGNTIYF. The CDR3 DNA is TGTGCCAGCAGCTTCGTAACAGGCGGAAACACCATATATTTT.

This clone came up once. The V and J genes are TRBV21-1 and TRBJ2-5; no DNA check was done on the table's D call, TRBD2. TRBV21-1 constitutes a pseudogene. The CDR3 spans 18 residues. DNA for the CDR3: TGTGCCAGCAGCCTAAAGAAGCGGATCCTGCTGGCCCCATGGACCCAGTACTTC. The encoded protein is CASSLKKRILLAPWTQYF.

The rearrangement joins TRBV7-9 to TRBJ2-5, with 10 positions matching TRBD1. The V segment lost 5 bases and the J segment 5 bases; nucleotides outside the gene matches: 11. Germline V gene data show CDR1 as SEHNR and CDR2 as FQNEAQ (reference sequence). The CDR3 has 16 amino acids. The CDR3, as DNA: TGTGCCAGCAGCGCGCGTGGGACAGGGGTAGAGGAGACCCAGTACTTC. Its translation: CASSARGTGVEETQYF.

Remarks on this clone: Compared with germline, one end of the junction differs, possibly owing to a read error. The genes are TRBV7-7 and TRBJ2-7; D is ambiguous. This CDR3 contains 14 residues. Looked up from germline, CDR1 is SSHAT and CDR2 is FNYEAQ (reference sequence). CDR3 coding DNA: TGTGCTAGCAGCTCATCTAGTAAGTCCTACGAGCAGTACTTC. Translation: CASSSSSKSYEQYF.

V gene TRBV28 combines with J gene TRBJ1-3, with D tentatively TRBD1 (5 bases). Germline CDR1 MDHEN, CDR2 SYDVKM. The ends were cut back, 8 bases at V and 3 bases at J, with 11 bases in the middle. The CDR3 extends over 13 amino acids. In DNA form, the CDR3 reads TGTGCCAGCTATGCAGGGTTTGGAAACACCATATATTTT. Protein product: CASYAGFGNTIYF.

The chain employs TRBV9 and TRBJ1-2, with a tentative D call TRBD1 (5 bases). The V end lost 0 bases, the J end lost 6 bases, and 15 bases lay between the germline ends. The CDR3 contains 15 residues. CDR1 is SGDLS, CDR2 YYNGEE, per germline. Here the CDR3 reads CASSVVAGKPDGYTF. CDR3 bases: TGTGCCAGCAGCGTAGTGGCAGGGAAGCCTGATGGCTACACCTTC. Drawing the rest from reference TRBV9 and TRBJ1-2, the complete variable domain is DSGVTQTPKHLITATGQRVTLRCSPRSGDLSVYWYQQSLDQGLQFLIQYYNGEERAKGNILERFSAQQFPDLHSELNLSSLELGDSALYFCASSVVAGKPDGYTFGSGTRLTVV.

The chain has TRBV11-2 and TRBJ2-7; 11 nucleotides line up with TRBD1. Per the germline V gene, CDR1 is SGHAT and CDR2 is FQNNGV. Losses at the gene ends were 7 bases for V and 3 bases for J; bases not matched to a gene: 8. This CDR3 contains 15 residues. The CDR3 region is CASTTLGTGGYEQYF. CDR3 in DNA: TGTGCCAGCACAACCTTAGGGACAGGGGGCTACGAGCAGTACTTC. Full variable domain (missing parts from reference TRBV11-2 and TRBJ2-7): EAGVAQSPRYKIIEKRQSVAFWCNPISGHATLYWYQQILGQGPKLLIQFQNNGVVDDSQLPKDRFSAERLKGVDSTLKIQPAKLEDSAVYLCASTTLGTGGYEQYFGPGTRLTVT.

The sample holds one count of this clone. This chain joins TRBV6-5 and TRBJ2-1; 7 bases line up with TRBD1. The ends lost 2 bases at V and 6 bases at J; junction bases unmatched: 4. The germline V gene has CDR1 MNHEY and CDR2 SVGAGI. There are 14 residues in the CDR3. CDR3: CASSYRRQGNEQFF. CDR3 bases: TGTGCCAGCAGTTACAGAAGACAGGGCAATGAGCAGTTCTTC.

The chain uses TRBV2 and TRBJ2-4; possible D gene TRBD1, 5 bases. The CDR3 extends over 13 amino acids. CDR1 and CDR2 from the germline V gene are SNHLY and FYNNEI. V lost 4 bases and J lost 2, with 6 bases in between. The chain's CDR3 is CASSAGSKNIQYF. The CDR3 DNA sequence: TGTGCCAGCAGTGCAGGGTCCAAAAACATTCAGTACTTC.

In DNA form, the CDR3 reads TGTGCCAGCGGAACCAAACAGGTCTCAGGGTCACCCCTCCACTTT. It is translated as CASGTKQVSGSPLHF. The rearrangement joins TRBV6-5 to TRBJ1-6; D is perhaps TRBD1 (5 bases). Germline CDR1 reads MNHEY; CDR2 reads SVGAGI. V shed 8 bases and J shed 10 bases, with 21 bases lying between them. This CDR3 spans 15 amino acids.

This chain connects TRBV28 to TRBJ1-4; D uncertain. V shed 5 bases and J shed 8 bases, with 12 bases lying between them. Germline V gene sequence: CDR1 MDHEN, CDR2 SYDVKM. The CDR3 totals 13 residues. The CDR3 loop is CASSLVLEEKLFF. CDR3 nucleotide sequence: TGTGCCAGCAGTCTGGTATTAGAGGAAAAACTGTTTTTT.

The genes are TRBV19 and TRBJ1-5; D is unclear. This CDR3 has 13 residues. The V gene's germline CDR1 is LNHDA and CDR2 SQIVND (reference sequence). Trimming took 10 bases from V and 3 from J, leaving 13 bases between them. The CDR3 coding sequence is TGTGCCACGTCCTGGACTATCAATCAGCCCCAGCATTTT. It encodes CATSWTINQPQHF.

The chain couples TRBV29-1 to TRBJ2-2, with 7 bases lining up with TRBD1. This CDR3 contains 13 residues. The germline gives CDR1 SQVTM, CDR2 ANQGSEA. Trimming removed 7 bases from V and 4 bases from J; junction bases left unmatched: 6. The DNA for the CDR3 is TGCAGCGCGACAGGGCTGGGCACCGGGGAGCTGTTTTTT. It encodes CSATGLGTGELFF.

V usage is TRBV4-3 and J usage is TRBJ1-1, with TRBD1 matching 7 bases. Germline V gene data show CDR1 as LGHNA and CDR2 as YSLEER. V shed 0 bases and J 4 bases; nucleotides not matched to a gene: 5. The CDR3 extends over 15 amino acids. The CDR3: CASSQDYTGATEAFF. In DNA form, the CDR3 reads TGCGCCAGCAGCCAAGATTACACAGGGGCCACTGAAGCTTTCTTT.

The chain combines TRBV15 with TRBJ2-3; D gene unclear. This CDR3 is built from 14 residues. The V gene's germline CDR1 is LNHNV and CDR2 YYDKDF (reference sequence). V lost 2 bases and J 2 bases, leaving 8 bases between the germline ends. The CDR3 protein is CATSRPGNTDTQYF. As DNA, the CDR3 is TGTGCCACCAGCAGACCAGGAAACACAGATACGCAGTATTTT.

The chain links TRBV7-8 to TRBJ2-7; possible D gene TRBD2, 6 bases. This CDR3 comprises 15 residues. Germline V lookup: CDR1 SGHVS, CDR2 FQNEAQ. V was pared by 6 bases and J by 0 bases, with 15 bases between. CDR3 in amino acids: CASRPGAGNSYEQYV. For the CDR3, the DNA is TGTGCCAGCAGGCCCGGGGCGGGGAACTCCTACGAGCAGTACGTC.

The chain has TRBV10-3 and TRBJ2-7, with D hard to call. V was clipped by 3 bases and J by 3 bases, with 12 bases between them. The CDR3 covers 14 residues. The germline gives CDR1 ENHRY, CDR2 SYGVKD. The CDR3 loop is CAISDPVSNYEQYF. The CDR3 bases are TGTGCCATCAGTGATCCCGTGAGCAACTACGAGCAGTACTTC.

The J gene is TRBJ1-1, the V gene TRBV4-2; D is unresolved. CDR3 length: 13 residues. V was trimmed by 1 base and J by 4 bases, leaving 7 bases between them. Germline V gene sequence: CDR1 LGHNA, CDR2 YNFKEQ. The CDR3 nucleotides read TGTGCCAGCAGCCAAGGGGAGGCCACTGAAGCTTTCTTT. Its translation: CASSQGEATEAFF.

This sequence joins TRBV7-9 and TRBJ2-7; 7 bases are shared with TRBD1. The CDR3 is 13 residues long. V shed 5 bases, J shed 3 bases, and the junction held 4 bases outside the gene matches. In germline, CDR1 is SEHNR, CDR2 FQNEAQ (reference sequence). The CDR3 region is CASSPRQGYEQYF. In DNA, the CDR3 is TGTGCCAGCAGCCCCCGACAGGGCTACGAGCAGTACTTC.

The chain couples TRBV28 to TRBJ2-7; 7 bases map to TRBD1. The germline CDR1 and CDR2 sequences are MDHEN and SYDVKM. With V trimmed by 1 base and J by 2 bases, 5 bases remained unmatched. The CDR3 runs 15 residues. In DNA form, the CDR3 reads TGTGCCAGCAGTTTATTCGGGCAGGGGGCCTACGAGCAGTACTTC. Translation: CASSLFGQGAYEQYF.

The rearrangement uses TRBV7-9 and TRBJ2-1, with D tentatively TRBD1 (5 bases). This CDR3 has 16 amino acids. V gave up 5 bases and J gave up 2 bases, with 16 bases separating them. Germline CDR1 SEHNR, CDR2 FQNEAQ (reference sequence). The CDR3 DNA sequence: TGTGCCAGCAGCGTGCCCAGGGAAGGGGCCTACAATGAGCAGTTCTTC. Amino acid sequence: CASSVPREGAYNEQFF.

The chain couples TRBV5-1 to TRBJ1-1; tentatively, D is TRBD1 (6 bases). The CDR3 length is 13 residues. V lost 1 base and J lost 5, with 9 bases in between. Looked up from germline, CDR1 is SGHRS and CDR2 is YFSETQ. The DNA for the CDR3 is TGCGCCAGCAGCTTGCAGGGGTGGACTGAAGCTTTCTTT. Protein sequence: CASSLQGWTEAFF.

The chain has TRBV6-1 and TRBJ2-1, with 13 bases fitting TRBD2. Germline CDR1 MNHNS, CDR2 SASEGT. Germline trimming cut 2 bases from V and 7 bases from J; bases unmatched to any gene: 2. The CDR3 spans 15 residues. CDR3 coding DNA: TGTGCCAGCAGTGAAAGGACTAGCGGGGGAAATGAGCAGTTCTTC. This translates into CASSERTSGGNEQFF.

The DNA of the CDR3 is TGTGCCAGCAGTACCTACGGGAGGCCCAACACCGGGGAGCTGTTTTTT. It specifies CASSTYGRPNTGELFF. The chain recombines TRBV2 with TRBJ2-2; 7 bases fit TRBD2. CDR3 length: 16 residues. Trimming removed 5 bases from V and 2 bases from J; junction bases left unmatched: 8. Germline V gene data show CDR1 as SNHLY and CDR2 as FYNNEI.